The 22 T cell receptor beta chains below were found in one sample sequenced in a study of hypomethylating agent response in myelodysplastic syndrome. The assay was immunoSEQ multiplex PCR, and TCRdb's table has in-frame clones only and misses some. The sample holds fewer than 5,500 clones, approximately 81% seen once. Sequencing was performed on bone marrow, taken before or after starting hypomethylating agent treatment for myelodysplastic syndrome (not recorded which). These receptors were collected from a human donor with myelodysplastic syndrome.

This rearrangement joins TRBV9 to TRBJ2-7, with TRBD1 matching 8 bases. This CDR3 spans 15 amino acids. Germline CDR1 SGDLS, CDR2 YYNGEE. The ends lost 2 bases at V and 4 bases at J; junction bases unmatched: 8. For the CDR3, the DNA is TGTGCCAGCAGCGTTTCCGGGACAGGTTTGTACGAGCAGTACTTC. Translated: CASSVSGTGLYEQYF. Together with reference TRBV9 and TRBJ2-7, the CDR3 gives the full variable domain: DSGVTQTPKHLITATGQRVTLRCSPRSGDLSVYWYQQSLDQGLQFLIQYYNGEERAKGNILERFSAQQFPDLHSELNLSSLELGDSALYFCASSVSGTGLYEQYFGPGTRLTVT.

The chain is built from TRBV27 and TRBJ2-4, with D hard to call. V was clipped by 10 bases and J by 2 bases, with 21 bases between them. From germline, CDR1 is MNHEY and CDR2 SMNVEV (reference sequence). This CDR3 has 16 amino acids. The CDR3 coding sequence is TGTGCCACCAAACAAACTCCTTCCGGGTCCAAAAACATTCAGTACTTC. Protein: CATKQTPSGSKNIQYF.

This clone has just one count. The V gene is TRBV5-6, the J gene TRBJ2-1; 8 bases match TRBD2. This CDR3 has 17 residues. The V and J ends lost 0 bases and 0 bases, in that order; junction bases with no gene match: 5. The germline V gene has CDR1 SGHDT and CDR2 YYEEEE. CDR3 loop: CASSLAGGVSSYNEQFF. DNA for the CDR3: TGTGCCAGCAGCTTGGCGGGAGGGGTGAGCTCCTACAATGAGCAGTTCTTC.

The rearrangement joins TRBV5-1 to TRBJ1-3; weak D call: TRBD1 (6 bases). From germline, CDR1 is SGHRS and CDR2 YFSETQ. The CDR3 spans 14 residues. Trimming pared 1 base from V and 4 bases from J, leaving 9 bases between. DNA for the CDR3: TGCGCCAGCAGCTTGACAGGGCTCGGAAACACCATATATTTT. Translated: CASSLTGLGNTIYF. The entire variable domain, with the rest obtained from reference TRBV5-1 and TRBJ1-3, is as follows: KAGVTQTPRYLIKTRGQQVTLSCSPISGHRSVSWYQQTPGQGLQFLFEYFSETQRNKGNFPGRFSGRQFSNSRSEMNVSTLELGDSALYLCASSLTGLGNTIYFGEGSWLTVV.

V gene TRBV18 combines with J gene TRBJ1-1, with D maybe TRBD1 (5 bases). In germline, CDR1 is KGHSH, CDR2 LQKENI. Trimming removed 0 bases at V and 3 bases at J, with 8 bases between. The CDR3 consists of 14 residues. CDR3 nucleotides: TGTGCCAGCTCACCACCGGTACAGGACACTGAAGCTTTCTTT. It specifies CASSPPVQDTEAFF.

J is TRBJ1-2 and V is TRBV4-1; D is possibly TRBD1 (5 bases). Trimming left V 1 base short and J 5 bases short, with 11 bases between. The CDR3 is 14 residues long. Germline CDR1 is MGHRA and CDR2 is YSYEKL. The CDR3 DNA reads TGCGCCAGCAGCCAAGGGGACTTTGGGTATGGCTACACCTTC. As protein: CASSQGDFGYGYTF.

The rearrangement joins TRBV9 to TRBJ2-3, with 11 bases aligning to TRBD2. J gave up 8 bases and V 2 bases, and 7 bases lay outside the gene matches. Germline CDR1 reads SGDLS; CDR2 reads YYNGEE. CDR3 length equals 15 residues. CDR3 sequence: CASSVGSGRAATQYF. The CDR3 DNA sequence: TGTGCCAGCAGCGTTGGTAGCGGGAGGGCCGCTACGCAGTATTTT.

The chain is built from TRBV9 and TRBJ1-5, with D possibly TRBD1 on 6 matching bases. CDR3 length: 13 residues. Germline CDR1 reads SGDLS; CDR2 reads YYNGEE. V shed 4 bases and J shed 6 bases, with 11 bases lying between them. This CDR3 reads CASSPGEVQPQHF. The CDR3 nucleotides read TGTGCCAGCAGCCCAGGGGAGGTTCAGCCCCAGCATTTT.

This clone was counted a few times. V usage is TRBV2 and J usage is TRBJ2-7; D gene uncertain. V was clipped by 3 bases and J by 7 bases, with 13 bases between them. CDR1 and CDR2 (germline): SNHLY, FYNNEI. CDR3 length: 13 amino acids. The chain's CDR3 is CASSEVLIGEQYF. The CDR3 region has the DNA TGTGCCAGCAGTGAGGTCTTAATCGGGGAGCAGTACTTC.

The CDR3 region is CASTLPDPWGGFYEQYF. The CDR3 DNA sequence: TGTGCCAGCACCCTCCCTGACCCGTGGGGTGGCTTCTACGAGCAGTACTTC. The chain combines TRBV28 with TRBJ2-7; no clear D. CDR1 and CDR2 from the germline V gene are MDHEN and SYDVKM. CDR3 length equals 17 residues. Trimming cost V 7 bases and J 3 bases, with 25 bases left between them.

This chain connects TRBV5-6 to TRBJ1-1; unclear D gene. V was trimmed by 2 bases and J by 1 base, leaving 9 bases between them. Germline V gene data show CDR1 as SGHDT and CDR2 as YYEEEE. The CDR3 spans 14 residues. The CDR3 DNA is TGTGCCAGCAGCTTCACGACACCGAACACTGAAGCTTTCTTT. This encodes CASSFTTPNTEAFF.

This sequence joins TRBV7-3 and TRBJ2-1, with D tentatively TRBD1 (5 bases). The CDR3 is 15 residues long. The V end was cut by 2 bases, the J end by 1 base, with 9 bases between. CDR1 is SGHTA and CDR2 is FQGTGA in the germline V gene. In DNA form, the CDR3 reads TGTGCCAGCAGCTTAGCCAGGGCGTCCTACAATGAGCAGTTCTTC. Protein product: CASSLARASYNEQFF. The whole variable domain, remainder taken from reference TRBV7-3 and TRBJ2-1, is GAGVSQTPSNKVTEKGKYVELRCDPISGHTALYWYRQSLGQGPEFLIYFQGTGAADDSGLPNDRFFAVRPEGSVSTLKIQRTERGDSAVYLCASSLARASYNEQFFGPGTRLTVL.

This chain connects TRBV13 to TRBJ1-1, with D unresolved. Per the germline V gene, CDR1 is PRHDT and CDR2 is FYEKMQ (reference sequence). The CDR3 totals 12 residues. V lost 3 bases and J 9 bases, leaving 11 bases between the germline ends. This CDR3 is CASSFRGFQAFF. Written as DNA, the CDR3 is TGTGCCAGCAGCTTTAGAGGGTTTCAAGCTTTCTTT.

The V call is TRBV7-2, the J call TRBJ2-2; no reliable D call. V lost 3 bases and J lost 7, with 6 bases in between. The CDR3 runs 12 residues. Germline V lookup: CDR1 SGHTA, CDR2 FQGNSA. CDR3 nucleotide sequence: TGTGCCAGCAGCTTTAATTTCGGGGAGCTGTTTTTT. As protein: CASSFNFGELFF.

This chain uses TRBV19 with TRBJ1-1; possibly TRBD1 for D (6 bases). The V gene lost 3 bases and the J gene lost 6 bases, with 17 bases spanning the gap. This CDR3 is built from 15 residues. Per germline, CDR1 LNHDA and CDR2 SQIVND (reference sequence). CDR3 bases: TGTGCCAGTAGTATTGGTCCCGGGGGCTGGCCTGAAGCTTTCTTT. Its translation is CASSIGPGGWPEAFF.

V usage is TRBV6-6 and J usage is TRBJ2-2; D might be TRBD1 (7 bases). Germline values: CDR1 MNHNY, CDR2 SVGAGI (reference sequence). The CDR3 sequence is 14 residues long. Trimming removed 7 bases at V and 6 bases at J, with 15 bases between. CDR3 protein: CASTLSRGAGELFF. In DNA form, the CDR3 reads TGTGCCAGCACTCTCAGCAGGGGGGCCGGGGAGCTGTTTTTT.

The V gene is TRBV19, the J gene TRBJ2-5; weak D call: TRBD2 (6 bases). The CDR3 covers 16 residues. Looked up from germline, CDR1 is LNHDA and CDR2 is SQIVND (reference sequence). V was trimmed by 10 bases and J by 5 bases, leaving 26 bases between them. The CDR3 here is CATQPGGAAGWETQYF. The CDR3 DNA is TGTGCCACCCAGCCAGGAGGGGCCGCGGGGTGGGAGACCCAGTACTTC.

This clone was recorded once. The rearrangement links TRBV6-5 to TRBJ2-1; a weak D match, TRBD2 (5 bases). The germline V and J ends were trimmed by 4 bases and 1 base, with 14 bases remaining between them. The germline gives CDR1 MNHEY, CDR2 SVGAGI. This CDR3 is 16 amino acids long. The CDR3 bases are TGTGCCAGCAGTTCCAATCCGCGAGGGTCCTACAATGAGCAGTTCTTC. Translation gives CASSSNPRGSYNEQFF.

This clone was observed once. V is TRBV7-7 and J is TRBJ1-1; D might be TRBD1 (5 bases). The CDR3 totals 13 residues. Trimming removed 5 bases from V and 1 base from J, with 8 bases in between. Germline V gives CDR1 SSHAT, CDR2 FNYEAQ (reference sequence). The CDR3 is CASSQDRNTEAFF. DNA of the CDR3: TGTGCCAGCAGCCAAGACAGGAACACTGAAGCTTTCTTT.

The rearrangement links TRBV11-2 to TRBJ2-7, with D perhaps being TRBD1 or TRBD2 (5 bases each). This CDR3 comprises 14 residues. Germline CDR1 SGHAT, CDR2 FQNNGV. V gave up 1 base and J gave up 7 bases, with 14 bases separating them. CDR3: CASSLVGGAGEQYF. In DNA, the CDR3 is TGTGCCAGCAGCTTAGTTGGTGGGGCGGGTGAGCAGTACTTC.

The V and J genes are TRBV2 and TRBJ2-2, with D possibly being TRBD1 (5 bases). Trimming removed 8 bases at V and 1 base at J, with 11 bases between. CDR3 length equals 14 residues. Germline assignment: CDR1 SNHLY and CDR2 FYNNEI. CDR3 in DNA: TGTGCCAGCCGGTACAGGAGGAACACCGGGGAGCTGTTTTTT. Translation gives CASRYRRNTGELFF.

The rearrangement links TRBV4-1 to TRBJ1-2; a possible D gene is TRBD1 (5 bases). The ends were cut back, 0 bases at V and 5 bases at J, with 13 bases in the middle. CDR1 and CDR2 from the germline V gene are MGHRA and YSYEKL. The CDR3 extends over 15 amino acids. CDR3 sequence: CASSQDHGGVYGYTF. The CDR3 coding sequence is TGCGCCAGCAGCCAAGACCACGGAGGGGTATATGGCTACACCTTC.